This T cell receptor beta chain emerged from a study of beta chain features in type 1 diabetes. Overall study findings and caveats: cDNA-based sequencing might over-represent cells highly expressing TCR. Shortening that was moderate but significant affected the TCRB CDR3s of Type 1 diabetes patients in all four CD4+ subsets.

The V and J ends lost 4 bases and 7 bases, in that order; junction bases with no gene match: 13. The length of the CDR3 is 16 residues. Per the germline V gene, CDR1 is MNHNY and CDR2 is SVGAGI (reference sequence). TCRB transcripts that were expressed got sequenced, as all of the isolated RNA had been reverse transcribed. Method: immunoSEQ multiplex PCR; TCRdb's copy keeps in-frame clones and lacks some. The sample lists about 140,000 clones, 9% to 10% seen once, with less than 0.85% in the top ten. With regard to this clone: Antigen: not known.

The sequenced material came from central memory CD4+ T cells from blood. The chain joins TRBV6-6 to TRBJ1-2; 9 bases match TRBD1. The receptor comes from a woman aged 35 to 49 in good health. The CDR3 DNA follows: TGTGCCAGCAGTTCAAATCCGGGACAGGGATCGGTTGGCTACACCTTC. Translated, it gives CASSSNPGQGSVGYTF.